The 31 T cell receptor beta chains below come from one sample, sequenced in a study of Ad26.COV2.S vaccination and SARS-CoV-2 variants. Generated by immunoSEQ multiplex PCR, the TCRdb table keeps only in-frame clones and is missing some. This sample has fewer than 500,000 clones, with approximately 90% found just once. Treatment: about 20 received Ad26.COV2.S at low or high dose, single or two shots; about five received placebo; per-sample allocation not given. Sampling was done on day 63 after the first vaccine or placebo injection. The source material was peripheral blood, sampled in a trial of Ad26.COV2.S vaccine versus placebo. These TCRs come from a person between 18 and 59 years old who received the Ad26.COV2.S COVID-19 vaccine or a placebo.

The chain couples TRBV15 to TRBJ2-7, with D perhaps matching TRBD2 (6 bases). The CDR3 has 15 residues. Per the germline V gene, CDR1 is LNHNV and CDR2 is YYDKDF (reference sequence). Trimming took 1 base from V and 2 from J, leaving 12 bases between them. CDR3: CATSRGAGFTYEQYF. DNA of the CDR3: TGTGCCACCAGCAGAGGGGCGGGATTCACCTACGAGCAGTACTTC. Full variable domain (rest looked up from reference TRBV15 and TRBJ2-7): DAMVIQNPRYQVTQFGKPVTLSCSQTLNHNVMYWYQQKSSQAPKLLFHYYDKDFNNEADTPDNFQSRRPNTSFCFLDIRSPGLGDTAMYLCATSRGAGFTYEQYFGPGTRLTVT.

With respect to this clone: Other DNA sequences of this sample code for an identical CDR3. V and J are TRBV7-9 and TRBJ1-1, with a possible D match to TRBD1 (5 bases). The germline V gene encodes CDR1 SEHNR and CDR2 FQNEAQ (reference sequence). The CDR3 consists of 14 residues. V was shortened by 1 base and J by 0 bases, with 6 bases between the two germline ends. The CDR3 DNA is TGTGCCAGCAGCTTAGGACAGATGAACACTGAAGCTTTCTTT. This encodes CASSLGQMNTEAFF.

The CDR3 bases are TGTGCCACCAGTGACGGGACCGTCGGCGGCTACACCTTC. Its translation is CATSDGTVGGYTF. The chain recombines TRBV24-1 with TRBJ1-2, with D possibly being TRBD1 (5 bases). The CDR3 runs to 13 residues. V gave up 4 bases and J gave up 8 bases, with 13 bases separating them. Germline lookup yields CDR1 KGHDR and CDR2 SFDVKD.

This clone was observed a handful of times. The chain is built from TRBV6-5 and TRBJ2-7; D is uncertain. The CDR3 sequence is 11 residues long. V lost 4 bases to trimming and J lost 6 bases, with 7 bases between them. The germline gives CDR1 MNHEY, CDR2 SVGAGI. CDR3 bases: TGTGCCAGCAGTTCCCAGTTCGAGCAGTACTTC. Its protein is CASSSQFEQYF.

This clone was seen a few times. This sequence joins TRBV7-2 and TRBJ1-5; no reliable D call. This CDR3 contains 14 residues. The V gene lost 5 bases and the J gene lost 5 bases, with 13 bases spanning the gap. Germline V gene sequence: CDR1 SGHTA, CDR2 FQGNSA. CDR3 DNA: TGTGCCAGCAGCGCCCTGCAAGTGGATCAGCCCCAGCATTTT. Protein: CASSALQVDQPQHF.

The CDR3, as DNA: TGTGCCAGCCAGCCTCCCGGGACACTGAACACCGGGGAGCTGTTTTTT. It yields the protein CASQPPGTLNTGELFF. The chain links TRBV9 to TRBJ2-2, with D perhaps matching TRBD1 (6 bases). CDR1 is SGDLS, CDR2 YYNGEE, per germline. CDR3 length: 16 amino acids. The V gene lost 7 bases and the J gene lost 1 base, with 17 bases spanning the gap.

Only a few counts were recorded for this clone. The chain uses TRBV5-1 and TRBJ2-7; 7 nucleotides line up with TRBD2. This CDR3 contains 14 residues. V shed 0 bases and J 5 bases; nucleotides not matched to a gene: 5. Germline CDR1 reads SGHRS; CDR2 reads YFSETQ. CDR3 residues: CASSLDGLVNEQYF. In DNA form, the CDR3 reads TGCGCCAGCAGCTTGGATGGACTAGTCAACGAGCAGTACTTC.

This chain joins TRBV2 and TRBJ2-2; maybe TRBD2 (5 bases). Trimming removed 6 bases from V and 0 bases from J, with 11 bases in between. Germline V gives CDR1 SNHLY, CDR2 FYNNEI. The CDR3 spans 15 residues. The CDR3 DNA sequence: TGTGCCAGCAGCGCCTTCGGGGCGAACACCGGGGAGCTGTTTTTT. Encoded protein: CASSAFGANTGELFF.

The J gene is TRBJ2-7, the V gene TRBV27; TRBD1 matches at 7 bases. Trimming removed 3 bases from V and 6 bases from J; junction bases left unmatched: 8. This CDR3 spans 14 amino acids. Looked up from germline, CDR1 is MNHEY and CDR2 is SMNVEV (reference sequence). As DNA, the CDR3 is TGTGCCAGCAGTTTGGGGGCAGGGGGACGCGAGCAGTACTTC. The encoded protein is CASSLGAGGREQYF.

The rearrangement uses TRBV6-4 and TRBJ2-6; no reliable D call. The CDR3 is made up of 15 amino acids. The germline CDR1 and CDR2 sequences are MRHNA and SNTAGT. The V end lost 3 bases, the J end lost 1 base, and 7 bases lay between the germline ends. The CDR3 DNA sequence: TGTGCCAGCAGTGAACAATGGTCTGGGGCCAACGTCCTGACTTTC. It yields the protein CASSEQWSGANVLTF.

This sequence joins TRBV7-6 and TRBJ1-1; 7 bases map to TRBD1. This CDR3 spans 15 amino acids. Germline values: CDR1 SGHVS, CDR2 FNYEAQ. V was pared by 5 bases and J by 3 bases, with 9 bases of the junction left unmatched. In nucleotides, the CDR3 is TGTGCCAGCAGCCAAGGTCCGGGACAGTACACTGAAGCTTTCTTT. Protein sequence: CASSQGPGQYTEAFF.

The rearrangement links TRBV6-6 to TRBJ2-3, with D unresolved. V was cut by 2 bases and J by 0 bases, with 12 bases left in between. The CDR3 is 16 amino acids. The germline CDR1 and CDR2 sequences are MNHNY and SVGAGI (reference sequence). The CDR3 reads CASSYSGPGSTDTQYF. CDR3 DNA: TGTGCCAGCAGTTACAGTGGCCCCGGCAGCACAGATACGCAGTATTTT.

The chain is built from TRBV6-1 and TRBJ2-4, with D hard to call. The CDR3 is 17 amino acids. Germline V gene data show CDR1 as MNHNS and CDR2 as SASEGT. Trimming removed 2 bases from V and 3 bases from J, with 17 bases in between. The CDR3 protein is CASSERPTTTLKNIQYF. Written as DNA, the CDR3 is TGTGCCAGCAGTGAAAGGCCTACCACCACCCTCAAAAACATTCAGTACTTC.

This clone was counted a single time. V usage is TRBV7-2 and J usage is TRBJ2-1; D is possibly TRBD2 (6 bases). V was cut by 3 bases and J by 7 bases, with 10 bases left in between. The CDR3 consists of 13 residues. Germline CDR1 is SGHTA and CDR2 is FQGNSA. The CDR3 sequence: CASSFGAGNEQFF. The CDR3 nucleotides are TGTGCCAGCAGCTTCGGAGCGGGTAATGAGCAGTTCTTC.

The gene calls are TRBV7-2 and TRBJ2-7; D gene ambiguous. The CDR3 sequence is 16 residues long. The V end lost 2 bases, the J end lost 5 bases, and 19 bases lay between the germline ends. The germline CDR1 and CDR2 sequences are SGHTA and FQGNSA. The CDR3, as DNA: TGTGCCAGCAGCTTATGGTCGGCGGCCTCCGTTGACGAGCAGTACTTC. It encodes CASSLWSAASVDEQYF.

The V call is TRBV27, the J call TRBJ2-7, with 12 bases aligning to TRBD2. Germline-derived CDR1 and CDR2 are MNHEY and SMNVEV (reference sequence). V was clipped by 6 bases and J by 1 base; unmatched bases: 4. This CDR3 region has 15 residues. The CDR3 region is CASRLAGGSSYEQYF. The DNA of the CDR3 is TGTGCCAGCAGACTAGCGGGAGGTTCATCCTACGAGCAGTACTTC.

V usage is TRBV12-3 or TRBV12-4 and J usage is TRBJ2-1; D ambiguous. The V end lost 6 bases, the J end lost 9 bases, and 12 bases lay between the germline ends. The CDR3 consists of 12 residues. CDR3 region: CASSPRHSEQFF. DNA for the CDR3: TGTGCCAGCAGCCCTCGTCATAGTGAGCAGTTCTTC.

This chain connects TRBV5-1 to TRBJ2-7, with 8 bases identical to TRBD1. The CDR3 consists of 14 residues. After removal of 4 bases from V and 4 bases from J, the junction contained 7 bases not matched to a gene. CDR1 and CDR2 from the germline V gene are SGHRS and YFSETQ. CDR3 residues: CASSRDRSMYEQYF. CDR3 in DNA: TGCGCCAGCAGCCGGGACAGGTCAATGTACGAGCAGTACTTC. The whole variable domain, remainder taken from reference TRBV5-1 and TRBJ2-7, is KAGVTQTPRYLIKTRGQQVTLSCSPISGHRSVSWYQQTPGQGLQFLFEYFSETQRNKGNFPGRFSGRQFSNSRSEMNVSTLELGDSALYLCASSRDRSMYEQYFGPGTRLTVT.

The rearrangement links TRBV18 to TRBJ1-2, with 9 nucleotides matching TRBD1. The germline V gene encodes CDR1 KGHSH and CDR2 LQKENI. After removal of 4 bases from V and 0 bases from J, the junction contained 12 bases not matched to a gene. The CDR3 has 18 residues. The CDR3 DNA reads TGTGCCAGCTCACTCGCCGCGACAGGGGGTACATCTAACTATGGCTACACCTTC. As protein: CASSLAATGGTSNYGYTF.

The chain uses TRBV19 and TRBJ2-7, with unresolved D. CDR3 length equals 11 residues. Trimming took off 3 bases at V and 12 bases at J, with 12 bases between the two ends. Germline V gives CDR1 LNHDA, CDR2 SQIVND (reference sequence). CDR3 nucleotide sequence: TGTGCCAGTAGTATTGGTAAGGGTATGTACTTC. This encodes CASSIGKGMYF. Looking up the rest from reference TRBV19 and TRBJ2-7 gives the full variable domain: DGGITQSPKYLFRKEGQNVTLSCEQNLNHDAMYWYRQDPGQGLRLIYYSQIVNDFQKGDIAEGYSVSREKKESFPLTVTSAQKNPTAFYLCASSIGKGMYFGPGTRLTVT.

The rearrangement links TRBV6-1 to TRBJ2-7, with TRBD2 identical over 8 bases. This CDR3 comprises 14 residues. Germline V gene lookup returns CDR1 MNHNS and CDR2 SASEGT. The J segment lost 1 base and the V segment lost 3 bases, leaving 2 bases of the junction unmatched. CDR3 region: CASSEPSGSYEQYF. The CDR3 bases are TGTGCCAGCAGTGAGCCTAGCGGGTCCTACGAGCAGTACTTC.

The DNA of the CDR3 is TGTGCCAGACAGGGCGATAGCGGGATGACCGGGGAGCTGTTTTTT. Translating it yields CARQGDSGMTGELFF. This chain links TRBV2 with TRBJ2-2; TRBD2 agrees at 8 bases. Germline V gene sequence: CDR1 SNHLY, CDR2 FYNNEI. This CDR3 has 15 residues. J lost 5 bases, V lost 9 bases, and 11 bases had no gene match.

Turning to this clone: This same CDR3 is encoded by further DNA sequences in the sample. V usage is TRBV7-2 and J usage is TRBJ1-5; 8 bases fit TRBD1. Germline V CDR1 and CDR2: SGHTA, FQGNSA. V was clipped by 4 bases and J by 4 bases; unmatched bases: 3. CDR3 length equals 14 residues. The CDR3 sequence is CASSSRQGNQPQHF. The CDR3 nucleotides are TGTGCCAGCAGCTCCCGACAGGGGAATCAGCCCCAGCATTTT.

The chain has TRBV18 and TRBJ2-7, with unresolved D. V shed 3 bases and J shed 4 bases, with 7 bases lying between them. The CDR3 runs to 12 residues. Germline assignment: CDR1 KGHSH and CDR2 LQKENI. As DNA, the CDR3 is TGTGCCAGCTCACCCGGGTCTTACGAGCAGTACTTC. Translated, it gives CASSPGSYEQYF.

On this clone itself: Other DNA sequences in this specimen translate into the identical CDR3. The chain employs TRBV30 and TRBJ2-3; D tentatively reads TRBD1 or TRBD2 (5 bases each). The CDR3 totals 13 residues. Germline V lookup: CDR1 GTSNPN, CDR2 SVGIG (reference sequence). Trimming pared 0 bases from V and 4 bases from J, leaving 8 bases between. Written as DNA, the CDR3 is TGTGCCTGGAGTGTTCGGGGCGCAGATACGCAGTATTTT. Its translation: CAWSVRGADTQYF.

The CDR3 DNA sequence: TGTGCCAGCAGCTTAGGTCGGACAGGGGCCTATGCTGAGCAGTTCTTC. It translates to CASSLGRTGAYAEQFF. This chain joins TRBV7-2 and TRBJ2-1, with TRBD1 matching over 9 bases. The CDR3 is made up of 16 amino acids. Germline V lookup: CDR1 SGHTA, CDR2 FQGNSA. J gave up 9 bases and V 1 base, and 10 bases lay outside the gene matches.

In its sample, this clone was seen once. In DNA form, the CDR3 reads TGTGCCAGCAGCTGGACAGTCACAGATACGCAGTATTTT. It yields the protein CASSWTVTDTQYF. V is TRBV7-8 and J is TRBJ2-3, with D possibly being TRBD1 (6 bases). The CDR3 extends over 13 amino acids. Germline CDR1 is SGHVS and CDR2 is FQNEAQ. Trimming left V 4 bases short and J 2 bases short, with 7 bases between.

The V and J genes are TRBV12-3 or TRBV12-4 and TRBJ1-1; D might be TRBD1 (5 bases). The CDR3 has 13 residues. V gave up 0 bases and J gave up 5 bases, with 7 bases separating them. CDR3 bases: TGTGCCAGCAGTTTAGCCCGGGGGACTGAAGCTTTCTTT. It translates to CASSLARGTEAFF.

The chain uses TRBV7-6 and TRBJ2-1, with a tentative D call TRBD2 (5 bases). The length of the CDR3 is 13 residues. V was cut by 3 bases and J by 4 bases, with 7 bases left in between. Germline CDR1 SGHVS, CDR2 FNYEAQ. The CDR3 region has the DNA TGTGCCAGCAGCTTTAGCGTTTACAATGAGCAGTTCTTC. This translates into CASSFSVYNEQFF.

The rearrangement links TRBV11-3 to TRBJ2-3; 8 bases map to TRBD1. The V and J ends lost 6 bases and 5 bases, in that order; junction bases with no gene match: 10. The length of the CDR3 is 15 residues. The germline V gene has CDR1 SGHNT and CDR2 YENEEA. CDR3 in amino acids: CASSRNGQGEDTQYF. CDR3 nucleotides: TGTGCCAGCAGTCGTAACGGACAGGGAGAAGATACGCAGTATTTT.

This rearrangement joins TRBV24-1 to TRBJ1-1; D call uncertain. CDR3 length equals 17 residues. From germline, CDR1 is KGHDR and CDR2 SFDVKD. V was pared by 0 bases and J by 0 bases, with 13 bases between. Here the CDR3 reads CATSDLGRHFMNTEAFF. DNA for the CDR3: TGTGCCACCAGTGATTTGGGCAGACACTTCATGAACACTGAAGCTTTCTTT.